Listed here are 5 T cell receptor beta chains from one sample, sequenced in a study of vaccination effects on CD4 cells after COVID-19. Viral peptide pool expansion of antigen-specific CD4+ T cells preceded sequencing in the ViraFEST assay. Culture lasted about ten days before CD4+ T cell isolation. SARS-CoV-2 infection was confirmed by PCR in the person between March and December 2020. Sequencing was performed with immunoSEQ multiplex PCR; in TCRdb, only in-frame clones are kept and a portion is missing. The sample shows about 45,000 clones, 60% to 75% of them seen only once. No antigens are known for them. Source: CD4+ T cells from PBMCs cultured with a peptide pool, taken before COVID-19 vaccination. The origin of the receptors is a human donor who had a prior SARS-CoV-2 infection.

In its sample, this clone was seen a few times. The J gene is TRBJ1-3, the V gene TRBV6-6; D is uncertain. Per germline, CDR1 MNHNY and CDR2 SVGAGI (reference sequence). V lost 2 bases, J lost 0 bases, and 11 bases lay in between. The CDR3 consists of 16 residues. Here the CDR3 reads CASSYASSDSGNTIYF. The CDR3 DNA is TGTGCCAGCAGTTACGCAAGTTCAGACTCTGGAAACACCATATATTTT.

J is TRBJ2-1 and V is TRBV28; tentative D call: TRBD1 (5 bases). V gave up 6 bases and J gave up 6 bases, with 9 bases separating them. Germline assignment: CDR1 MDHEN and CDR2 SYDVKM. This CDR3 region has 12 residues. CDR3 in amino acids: CASSKTVNEQFF. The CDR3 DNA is TGTGCCAGCAGCAAGACAGTCAATGAGCAGTTCTTC.

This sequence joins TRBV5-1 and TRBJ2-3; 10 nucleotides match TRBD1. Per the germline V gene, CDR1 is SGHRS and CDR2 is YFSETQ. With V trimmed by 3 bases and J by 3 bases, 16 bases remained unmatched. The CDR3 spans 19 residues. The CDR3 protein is CASSYGQGVYTPPTDTQYF. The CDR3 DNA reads TGCGCCAGCAGCTACGGACAGGGGGTTTATACGCCCCCAACAGATACGCAGTATTTT.

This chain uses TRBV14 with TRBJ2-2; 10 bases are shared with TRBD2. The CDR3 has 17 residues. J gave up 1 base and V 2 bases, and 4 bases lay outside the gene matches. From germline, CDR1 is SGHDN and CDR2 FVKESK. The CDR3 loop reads CASSQWTSGWNTGELFF. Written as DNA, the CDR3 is TGTGCCAGCAGCCAATGGACTAGCGGCTGGAACACCGGGGAGCTGTTTTTT.

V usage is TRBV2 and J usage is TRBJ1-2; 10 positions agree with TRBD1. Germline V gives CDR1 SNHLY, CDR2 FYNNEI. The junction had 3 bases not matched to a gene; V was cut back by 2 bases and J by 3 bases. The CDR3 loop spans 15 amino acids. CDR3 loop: CASSERGTGDYGYTF. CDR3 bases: TGTGCCAGCAGTGAAAGGGGGACAGGGGACTATGGCTACACCTTC.